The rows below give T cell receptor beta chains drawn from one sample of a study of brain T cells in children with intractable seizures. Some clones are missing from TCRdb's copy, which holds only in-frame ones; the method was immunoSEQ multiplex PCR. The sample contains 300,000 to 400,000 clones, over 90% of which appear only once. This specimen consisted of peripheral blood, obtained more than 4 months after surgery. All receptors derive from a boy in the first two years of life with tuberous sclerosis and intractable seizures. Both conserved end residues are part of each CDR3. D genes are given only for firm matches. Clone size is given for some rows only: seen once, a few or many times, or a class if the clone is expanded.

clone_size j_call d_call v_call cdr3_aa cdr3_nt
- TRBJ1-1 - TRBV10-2 CASWQDEMNTEAFF TGCGCCAGCTGGCAGGACGAGATGAACACTGAAGCTTTCTTT
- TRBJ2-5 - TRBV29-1 CSVDTGYQETQYF TGCAGCGTTGACACGGGGTACCAAGAGACCCAGTACTTC
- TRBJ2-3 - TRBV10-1 CASSESGRNTQYF TGCGCCAGCAGTGAGTCCGGTCGGAATACGCAGTATTTT
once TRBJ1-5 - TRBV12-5 CASGLVRLGAGYNQPQHF TGTGCTAGTGGTTTGGTACGGTTGGGGGCGGGGTACAATCAGCCCCAGCATTTT
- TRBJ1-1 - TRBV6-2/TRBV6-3 CASSRRIDDTEAFF TGTGCCAGCAGCCGGCGTATCGATGACACTGAAGCTTTCTTT
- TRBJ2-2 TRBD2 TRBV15 CATSILAGDGGELFF TGTGCCACCAGCATACTAGCGGGAGATGGCGGGGAGCTGTTTTTT
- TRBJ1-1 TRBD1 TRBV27 CASSRPAHRGNTEAFF TGTGCCAGCAGTCGACCGGCCCACAGGGGGAACACTGAAGCTTTCTTT
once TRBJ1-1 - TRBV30 CAWSTDSRITEAFF TGTGCCTGGAGTACGGATTCCCGGATCACTGAAGCTTTCTTT
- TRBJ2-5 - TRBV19 CASSIVGGVETQYF TGTGCCAGTAGTATAGTAGGAGGAGTGGAGACCCAGTACTTC
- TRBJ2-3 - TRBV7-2 CASRPDFWRATDTQYF TGTGCCAGCAGACCGGACTTCTGGCGGGCCACAGATACGCAGTATTTT
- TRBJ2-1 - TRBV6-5 CASSSPGKEQFF TGTGCCAGCAGTTCCCCTGGTAAAGAGCAGTTCTTC
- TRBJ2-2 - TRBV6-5 CASSYQPLTGELFF TGTGCCAGCAGTTACCAACCCCTAACCGGGGAGCTGTTTTTT
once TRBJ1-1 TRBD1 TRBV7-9 CASREGQATEAFF TGTGCCAGCAGGGAGGGACAGGCAACTGAAGCTTTCTTT
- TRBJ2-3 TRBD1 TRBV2 CASSRDRGQSTDTQYF TGTGCCAGCAGCAGGGACAGGGGGCAGAGCACAGATACGCAGTATTTT
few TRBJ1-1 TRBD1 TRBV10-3 CAIRGTVNTEAFF TGTGCCATCAGAGGGACAGTGAACACTGAAGCTTTCTTT
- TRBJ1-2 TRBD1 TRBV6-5 CASSRRTGGDYGYTF TGTGCCAGCAGTAGAAGGACAGGGGGCGACTATGGCTACACCTTC
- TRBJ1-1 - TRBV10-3 CAISEGQNTEAFF TGTGCCATCAGTGAGGGACAGAACACTGAAGCTTTCTTT
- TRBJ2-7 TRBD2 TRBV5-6 CASSWATSGYEQYF TGTGCCAGCAGCTGGGCGACTAGCGGCTACGAGCAGTACTTC
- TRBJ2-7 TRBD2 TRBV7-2 CASSQTSGRNEQYF TGTGCCAGCAGCCAGACTAGCGGGAGGAACGAGCAGTACTTC
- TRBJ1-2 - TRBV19 CASSQYRVNIYGYTF TGTGCCAGTTCCCAGTACAGGGTTAATATCTATGGCTACACCTTC
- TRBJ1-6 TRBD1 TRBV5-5 CASSVNTGAVVSYSPLHF TGTGCCAGCAGCGTAAATACAGGGGCGGTCGTTAGTTATTCACCCCTCCACTTT
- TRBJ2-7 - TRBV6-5 CASSYSETDYEQYF TGTGCCAGCAGTTACTCGGAGACAGACTACGAGCAGTACTTC
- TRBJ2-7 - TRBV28 CASSFVQGNYEQYF TGTGCCAGCAGTTTTGTTCAGGGAAACTACGAGCAGTACTTC
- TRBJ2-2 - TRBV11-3 CASSRPTGELFF TGTGCCAGCAGCCGACCCACCGGGGAGCTGTTTTTT
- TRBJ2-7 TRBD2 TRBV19 CASNSGSSYEQYF TGTGCCAGTAATAGCGGGAGCTCCTACGAGCAGTACTTC
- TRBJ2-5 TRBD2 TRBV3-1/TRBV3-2 CASSQEHTASGSLETQYF TGTGCCAGCAGCCAAGAACATACGGCTAGCGGGAGCCTAGAGACCCAGTACTTC
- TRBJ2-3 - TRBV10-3 CAISEYGPKPDTQYF TGTGCCATCAGTGAGTATGGGCCAAAACCAGATACGCAGTATTTT
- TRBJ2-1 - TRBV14 CASSQEEPSFYNEQFF TGTGCCAGCAGCCAAGAGGAGCCTAGCTTTTACAATGAGCAGTTCTTC
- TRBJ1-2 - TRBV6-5 CASSLPSGAGYTF TGTGCCAGCAGCCTCCCGAGCGGTGCCGGCTACACCTTC
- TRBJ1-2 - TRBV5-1 CASSLTTGPQGNGYTF TGCGCCAGCAGCTTGACTACCGGGCCCCAGGGGAACGGCTACACCTTC
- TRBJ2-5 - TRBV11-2 CASSPSRKDKETQYF TGTGCCAGCAGCCCCTCCCGGAAGGATAAAGAGACCCAGTACTTC
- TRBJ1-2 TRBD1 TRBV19 CASSPSEDRAYGYTF TGTGCCAGTAGTCCATCCGAGGACAGGGCCTATGGCTACACCTTC
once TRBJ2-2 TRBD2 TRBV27 CASSLERGEGGELFF TGTGCCAGCAGCCTCGAGCGGGGGGAAGGCGGGGAGCTGTTTTTT
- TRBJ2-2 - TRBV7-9 CASSLRVTGELFF TGTGCCAGCAGTCTCAGGGTTACCGGGGAGCTGTTTTTT
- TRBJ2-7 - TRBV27 CASSLGASYEQYF TGTGCCAGCAGTTTAGGGGCTAGCTACGAGCAGTACTTC
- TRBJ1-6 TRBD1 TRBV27 CASKTGAVYNSPLHF TGTGCCAGCAAGACAGGGGCCGTTTATAATTCACCCCTCCACTTT
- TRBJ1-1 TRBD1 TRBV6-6 CASRSSGGDTEAFF TGTGCCAGCAGGTCCTCAGGGGGCGACACTGAAGCTTTCTTT
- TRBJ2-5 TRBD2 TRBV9 CASSVTGGKETQYF TGTGCCAGCAGCGTTACGGGAGGAAAAGAGACCCAGTACTTC
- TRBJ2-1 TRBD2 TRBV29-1 CSVTGTSGKKGVNEQFF TGCAGCGTTACAGGGACTAGCGGGAAAAAGGGAGTCAATGAGCAGTTCTTC
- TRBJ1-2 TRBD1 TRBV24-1 CATSGRGDYGYTF TGTGCCACCAGTGGCAGGGGGGACTATGGCTACACCTTC
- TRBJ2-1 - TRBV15 CATSREFGREQFF TGTGCCACCAGCAGAGAGTTTGGACGCGAGCAGTTCTTC
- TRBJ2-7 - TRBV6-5 CASSYSTGNEQYF TGTGCCAGCAGTTACTCGACTGGGAACGAGCAGTACTTC
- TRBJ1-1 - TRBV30 CAWITSTEAFF TGTGCCTGGATCACAAGCACTGAAGCTTTCTTT
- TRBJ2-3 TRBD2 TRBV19 CASSLAGSTDTQYF TGTGCCAGTAGTTTAGCGGGTAGCACAGATACGCAGTATTTT
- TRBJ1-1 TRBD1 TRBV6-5 CASSQPGTAAFF TGTGCCAGCAGTCAGCCCGGGACAGCTGCTTTCTTT
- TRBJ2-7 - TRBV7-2 CASSLRQDYEQYF TGTGCCAGCAGCTTAAGACAGGACTACGAGCAGTACTTC
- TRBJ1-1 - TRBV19 CASSVWGTEAFF TGTGCCAGTAGTGTCTGGGGCACTGAAGCTTTCTTT
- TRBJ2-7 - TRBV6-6 CASSIAQGYEQYF TGTGCCAGCAGTATAGCCCAGGGCTACGAGCAGTACTTC
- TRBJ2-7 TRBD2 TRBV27 CASSLGLAGGREQYF TGTGCCAGCAGTTTAGGACTAGCGGGGGGTCGCGAGCAGTACTTC
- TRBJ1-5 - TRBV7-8 CASSPRNRGGAKGVPQHF TGTGCCAGCAGCCCACGAAATAGAGGGGGTGCGAAGGGTGTGCCCCAGCATTTT
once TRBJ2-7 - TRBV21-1 CASSSSGGPSYEQYF TGTGCCAGCAGCAGCTCGGGGGGGCCCTCCTACGAGCAGTACTTC
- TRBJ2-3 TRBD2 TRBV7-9 CASSLRLAGGPDTQYF TGTGCCAGCAGCTTAAGGCTAGCGGGAGGCCCGGATACGCAGTATTTT
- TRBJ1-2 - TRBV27 CASTTFLSTSQGFRGYTF TGTGCCAGCACCACTTTCTTGTCGACTTCACAGGGTTTTAGAGGCTACACCTTC
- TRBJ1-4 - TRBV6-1 CASSDDSGKLFF TGTGCCAGCAGTGATGACTCCGGCAAACTGTTTTTT
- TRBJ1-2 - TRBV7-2 CASTNSFGYTF TGTGCCAGCACAAATTCCTTTGGCTACACCTTC